The 30 T cell receptor beta chains below were found in one sample sequenced in a study of blood T cell repertoires in COVID-19. Method: immunoSEQ multiplex PCR; TCRdb's copy keeps in-frame clones and lacks some. The top ten clones hold approximately 4% of a sample with about 240,000 clones, about four fifths of them seen once. The sequencing input was PBMCs or T cells enriched from blood (not recorded which). These receptors originate from a woman in her forties who had been exposed to COVID-19.

This chain connects TRBV28 to TRBJ1-2; 8 positions match TRBD1. J was trimmed by 7 bases and V by 5 bases; bases with no gene match: 15. This CDR3 is built from 16 residues. Germline V gives CDR1 MDHEN, CDR2 SYDVKM. The CDR3 is CASSHQDRGVYRGYTF. DNA of the CDR3: TGTGCCAGCAGTCATCAAGACAGGGGTGTTTATCGTGGCTACACCTTC.

This chain uses TRBV6-5 with TRBJ2-5; TRBD1 might be the D (6 bases). Germline CDR1 reads MNHEY; CDR2 reads SVGAGI. V was shortened by 6 bases and J by 5 bases, with 13 bases between the two germline ends. The length of the CDR3 is 13 residues. The CDR3 spells CASRAGVWETQYF. As DNA, the CDR3 is TGTGCCAGCAGAGCAGGGGTTTGGGAGACCCAGTACTTC.

The V and J genes are TRBV9 and TRBJ2-6; D not resolved. Germline V gene lookup returns CDR1 SGDLS and CDR2 YYNGEE. V was trimmed by 1 base and J by 0 bases, leaving 5 bases between them. The CDR3 length is 15 residues. The CDR3 here is CASSVSSSGANVLTF. CDR3 sequence (DNA): TGTGCCAGCAGCGTAAGTAGCTCTGGGGCCAACGTCCTGACTTTC.

This clone was seen once. This sequence joins TRBV28 and TRBJ2-7; 7 nucleotides agree with TRBD1. The CDR3 runs to 15 residues. Germline CDR1 and CDR2: MDHEN and SYDVKM. Unmatched junction bases numbered 4, after V lost 2 bases and J lost 0 bases. The CDR3 DNA sequence: TGTGCCAGCAGTTTAACCGGGACAGACTCCTACGAGCAGTACTTC. Its protein is CASSLTGTDSYEQYF.

The genes are TRBV9 and TRBJ2-1; 9 nucleotides match TRBD2. This CDR3 has 16 amino acids. Germline CDR1 SGDLS, CDR2 YYNGEE. V gave up 2 bases and J gave up 7 bases; unmatched junction bases: 10. CDR3 region: CASSVTTLAGDNEQFF. The CDR3 coding sequence is TGTGCCAGCAGCGTGACCACATTAGCGGGGGATAATGAGCAGTTCTTC. Looking up the rest from reference TRBV9 and TRBJ2-1 gives the full variable domain: DSGVTQTPKHLITATGQRVTLRCSPRSGDLSVYWYQQSLDQGLQFLIQYYNGEERAKGNILERFSAQQFPDLHSELNLSSLELGDSALYFCASSVTTLAGDNEQFFGPGTRLTVL.

This rearrangement joins TRBV2 to TRBJ1-5; no definite D call. CDR1 and CDR2 from the germline V gene are SNHLY and FYNNEI. The length of the CDR3 is 14 residues. Trimming took 7 bases from V and 2 from J, leaving 12 bases between them. CDR3 residues: CASTLIEGNQPQHF. The CDR3 coding sequence is TGTGCCAGCACCCTGATCGAGGGCAATCAGCCCCAGCATTTT.

The CDR3: CASSQVRDTGGYTF. The CDR3 bases are TGTGCCAGCTCACAGGTCCGGGACACGGGGGGCTACACCTTC. J is TRBJ1-2 and V is TRBV18; D may be TRBD1 (6 bases). This CDR3 is 14 amino acids long. Looked up from germline, CDR1 is KGHSH and CDR2 is LQKENI. Trimming took off 4 bases at V and 8 bases at J, with 17 bases between the two ends.

This chain uses TRBV10-1 with TRBJ1-5, with a possible D match to TRBD1 (5 bases). Trimming stripped 1 base from V and 12 bases from J, with 19 bases between. The germline gives CDR1 WNHNN, CDR2 SYGVQD (reference sequence). The CDR3 consists of 15 residues. The CDR3 sequence is CASSEYAGWAVSQHF. The CDR3 region has the DNA TGCGCCAGCAGTGAGTACGCAGGGTGGGCAGTAAGCCAGCATTTT.

The V and J genes are TRBV9 and TRBJ1-1; D gene unclear. V was shortened by 2 bases and J by 2 bases, with 13 bases between the two germline ends. The CDR3 length is 15 residues. Germline lookup yields CDR1 SGDLS and CDR2 YYNGEE. CDR3 region: CASSVGDGVNTEAFF. The DNA of the CDR3 is TGTGCCAGCAGCGTCGGGGATGGGGTAAACACTGAAGCTTTCTTT.

V and J are TRBV9 and TRBJ1-2; 8 nucleotides agree with TRBD1. V dropped 1 base and J dropped 5; count of bases not matched to a gene: 4. CDR1 and CDR2 (germline): SGDLS, YYNGEE. The CDR3 loop spans 14 amino acids. The CDR3 is CASSVQGAPYGYTF. The CDR3 nucleotides read TGTGCCAGCAGCGTACAGGGGGCCCCTTATGGCTACACCTTC.

The chain is built from TRBV27 and TRBJ1-1; 8 positions agree with TRBD1. The CDR3 sequence is 11 residues long. With V trimmed by 9 bases and J by 6 bases, 3 bases remained unmatched. Looked up from germline, CDR1 is MNHEY and CDR2 is SMNVEV (reference sequence). DNA of the CDR3: TGTGCCAGTAGGACAGGGCCTGAAGCTTTCTTT. Protein: CASRTGPEAFF.

The V call is TRBV12-3 or TRBV12-4, the J call TRBJ1-2, with D possibly being TRBD1 (6 bases). V lost 6 bases and J 7 bases, leaving 15 bases between the germline ends. This CDR3 has 13 residues. The CDR3 here is CASSRTGLSGYTF. CDR3 DNA: TGTGCCAGCAGCCGCACAGGGCTCTCTGGCTACACCTTC.

This chain joins TRBV3-1 (or the pseudogene TRBV3-2) and TRBJ2-1, with 7 bases identical to TRBD2. The CDR3 extends over 15 amino acids. Germline CDR1 reads LGHDT; CDR2 reads YNNKEL (reference sequence). The J segment lost 1 base and the V segment lost 3 bases, leaving 3 bases of the junction unmatched. CDR3 region: CASSQMGGSYNEQFF. The DNA of the CDR3 is TGTGCCAGCAGCCAGATGGGGGGGTCCTACAATGAGCAGTTCTTC.

V and J are TRBV28 and TRBJ2-7, with 10 bases that match TRBD2. This CDR3 comprises 15 residues. Germline lookup yields CDR1 MDHEN and CDR2 SYDVKM. J lost 5 bases, V lost 5 bases, and 9 bases had no gene match. For the CDR3, the DNA is TGTGCCAGCAGTAAGAGCGGGGGGGCATCCCACGAGCAGTACTTC. As protein: CASSKSGGASHEQYF.

This rearrangement joins TRBV4-3 to TRBJ2-1, with no clear D. In germline, CDR1 is LGHNA, CDR2 YSLEER. The CDR3 contains 13 residues. Trimming shortened V by 4 bases and J by 9 bases, and 13 bases separated the two germline ends. The CDR3 DNA sequence: TGCGCCAGCAGCCCAAACCTCCCGGGTGAGCAGTTCTTC. This codes for CASSPNLPGEQFF.

The chain has TRBV6-4 and TRBJ2-7; D gene ambiguous. Germline-derived CDR1 and CDR2 are MRHNA and SNTAGT. CDR3 length: 12 residues. Trimming left V 5 bases short and J 3 bases short, with 8 bases between. The CDR3 bases are TGTGCCAGCAGTCCGTCCCGCTACGAGCAGTACTTC. Translated: CASSPSRYEQYF.

This chain joins TRBV5-4 and TRBJ1-4; D is ambiguous. V lost 1 base, J lost 4 bases, and 5 bases lay in between. This CDR3 comprises 13 residues. The germline gives CDR1 SGHNT, CDR2 YYREEE (reference sequence). CDR3 sequence: CASSLRGNEKLFF. Written as DNA, the CDR3 is TGTGCCAGCAGCTTGCGCGGTAATGAAAAACTGTTTTTT.

This clone was counted between two and nine times. The V and J genes are TRBV6-6 and TRBJ1-3; D is undetermined. The CDR3 is 13 residues long. In germline, CDR1 is MNHNY, CDR2 SVGAGI (reference sequence). The V end lost 6 bases, the J end lost 0 bases, and 6 bases lay between the germline ends. This CDR3 is CASRGSSGNTIYF. CDR3 DNA: TGTGCCAGCAGGGGGAGCTCTGGAAACACCATATATTTT.

The chain uses TRBV7-2 and TRBJ1-1; D not certain. V gave up 2 bases and J gave up 8 bases, with 9 bases separating them. The CDR3 is 12 amino acids. Germline CDR1 SGHTA, CDR2 FQGNSA. The CDR3 loop is CASSLSPREAFF. The DNA for the CDR3 is TGTGCCAGCAGCTTAAGTCCGAGAGAAGCTTTCTTT.

This clone was counted between two and nine times. The V gene is TRBV7-3, the J gene TRBJ2-2, with TRBD2 matching over 10 bases. The length of the CDR3 is 16 residues. V lost 4 bases to trimming and J lost 6 bases; unmatched junction nucleotides: 8. The germline V gene encodes CDR1 SGHTA and CDR2 FQGTGA. The CDR3 nucleotides are TGTGCCAGCAGCTGGACCCCGGGACTAGCGTCCGGGGAGCTGTTTTTT. Protein product: CASSWTPGLASGELFF.

The J gene is TRBJ1-1, the V gene TRBV7-9, with D perhaps TRBD1 (5 bases). Trimming pared 0 bases from V and 6 bases from J, leaving 17 bases between. This CDR3 contains 16 residues. Germline lookup yields CDR1 SEHNR and CDR2 FQNEAQ (reference sequence). CDR3 sequence reads: CASSLATPGRMAEAFF. In DNA, the CDR3 is TGTGCCAGCAGCTTAGCAACTCCAGGGAGGATGGCTGAAGCTTTCTTT.

V is TRBV7-9 and J is TRBJ1-4, with D maybe TRBD1 (5 bases). Germline V gene lookup returns CDR1 SEHNR and CDR2 FQNEAQ (reference sequence). Trimming shortened V by 0 bases and J by 5 bases, and 10 bases separated the two germline ends. The CDR3 is 15 amino acids. The CDR3 sequence: CASSLAAGMNEKLFF. DNA for the CDR3: TGTGCCAGCAGCTTAGCCGCAGGGATGAATGAAAAACTGTTTTTT.

Only one count was recorded for this clone. V is TRBV11-2 and J is TRBJ2-4; D is unresolved. Trimming removed 5 bases at V and 2 bases at J, with 4 bases between. The CDR3 is 12 amino acids. Per the germline V gene, CDR1 is SGHAT and CDR2 is FQNNGV. In DNA form, the CDR3 reads TGTGCCAGCAGCCCGTCCAAAAACATTCAGTACTTC. This sequence encodes CASSPSKNIQYF.

The gene calls are TRBV29-1 and TRBJ1-1, with TRBD1 matching over 7 bases. The CDR3 length is 14 residues. After removal of 7 bases from V and 5 bases from J, the junction contained 13 bases not matched to a gene. Germline V gene sequence: CDR1 SQVTM, CDR2 ANQGSEA. For the CDR3, the DNA is TGCAGCGCCCTAGATCCACAGGGGAGAACTGAAGCTTTCTTT. It codes for CSALDPQGRTEAFF.

This chain's CDR3 is CASSLSPVNTEAFF. The CDR3 nucleotides are TGTGCCAGCAGCCTGTCCCCAGTTAACACTGAAGCTTTCTTT. The rearrangement joins TRBV7-2 to TRBJ1-1; D gene uncertain. The CDR3 is 14 residues long. Germline assignment: CDR1 SGHTA and CDR2 FQGNSA. V was cut by 5 bases and J by 2 bases, with 12 bases left in between.

V is TRBV9 and J is TRBJ1-5, with D possibly TRBD1 on 5 matching bases. CDR3 length: 16 residues. Germline V CDR1 and CDR2: SGDLS, YYNGEE. Trimming shortened V by 4 bases and J by 1 base, and 15 bases separated the two germline ends. The CDR3: CASSSGGPLSNQPQHF. DNA of the CDR3: TGTGCCAGCAGCTCCGGGGGACCTTTAAGCAATCAGCCCCAGCATTTT.

In this sample, this clone turned up a few times. The V gene is TRBV7-2, the J gene TRBJ1-2; the D gene is possibly TRBD1 (6 bases). The V end lost 8 bases, the J end lost 4 bases, and 17 bases lay between the germline ends. CDR1 and CDR2 from the germline V gene are SGHTA and FQGNSA. The CDR3 consists of 14 residues. This CDR3 reads CASELAGGGYGYTF. In DNA, the CDR3 is TGTGCCAGCGAGCTGGCGGGGGGCGGCTATGGCTACACCTTC.

The J gene is TRBJ2-4, the V gene TRBV6-5; possible D gene TRBD2, 5 bases. CDR1 is MNHEY, CDR2 SVGAGI, per germline. V was shortened by 0 bases and J by 7 bases, with 13 bases between the two germline ends. The CDR3 covers 15 residues. CDR3: CASSYSRLGGNIQYF. In DNA, the CDR3 is TGTGCCAGCAGTTACTCGAGGTTGGGCGGGAACATTCAGTACTTC.

The chain carries TRBV28 and TRBJ1-4; D is uncertain. V lost 0 bases and J 1 base, leaving 15 bases between the germline ends. Germline V gene lookup returns CDR1 MDHEN and CDR2 SYDVKM. The CDR3 runs to 18 residues. The CDR3 region has the DNA TGTGCCAGCAGTTTATGGGGGAGACGGGGTGGAACTAATGAAAAACTGTTTTTT. Its translation: CASSLWGRRGGTNEKLFF.

V and J are TRBV30 and TRBJ1-4; the D gene is possibly TRBD1 (6 bases). This CDR3 spans 15 amino acids. The V gene's germline CDR1 is GTSNPN and CDR2 SVGIG (reference sequence). The V end was cut by 1 base, the J end by 5 bases, with 14 bases between. The CDR3: CAWSALTGHNEKLFF. The CDR3 region has the DNA TGTGCCTGGAGTGCCCTGACAGGCCACAATGAAAAACTGTTTTTT.